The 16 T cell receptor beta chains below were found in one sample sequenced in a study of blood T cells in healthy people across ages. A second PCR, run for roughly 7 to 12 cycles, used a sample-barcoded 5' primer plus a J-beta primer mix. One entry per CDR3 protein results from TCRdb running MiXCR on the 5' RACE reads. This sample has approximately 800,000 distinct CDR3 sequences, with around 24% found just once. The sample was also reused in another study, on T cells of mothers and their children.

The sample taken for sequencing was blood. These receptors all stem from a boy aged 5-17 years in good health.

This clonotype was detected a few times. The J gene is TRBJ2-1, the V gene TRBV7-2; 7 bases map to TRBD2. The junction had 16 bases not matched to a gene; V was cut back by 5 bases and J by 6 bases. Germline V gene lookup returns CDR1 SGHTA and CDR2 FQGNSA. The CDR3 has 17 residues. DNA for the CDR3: TGTGCCAGCAGCACCACCATGAGCGGGGCCCGTGGCAATGAGCAGTTCTTC. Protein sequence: CASSTTMSGARGNEQFF.

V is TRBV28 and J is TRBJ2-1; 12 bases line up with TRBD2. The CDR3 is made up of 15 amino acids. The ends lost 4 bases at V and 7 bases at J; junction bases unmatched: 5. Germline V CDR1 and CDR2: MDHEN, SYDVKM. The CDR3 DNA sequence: TGTGCCAGCAGTTCCCTAGCGGGGGGGCGTAATGAGCAGTTCTTC. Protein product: CASSSLAGGRNEQFF.

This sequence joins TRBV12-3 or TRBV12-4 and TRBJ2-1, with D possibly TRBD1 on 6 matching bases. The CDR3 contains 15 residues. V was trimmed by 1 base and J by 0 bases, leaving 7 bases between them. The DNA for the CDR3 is TGTGCCAGCAGTTTAGTGGACAGCTCCTACAATGAGCAGTTCTTC. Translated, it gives CASSLVDSSYNEQFF.

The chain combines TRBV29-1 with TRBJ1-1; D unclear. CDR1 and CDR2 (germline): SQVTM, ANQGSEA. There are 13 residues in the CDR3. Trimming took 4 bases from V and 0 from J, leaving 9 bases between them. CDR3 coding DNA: TGCAGCGTTGTCAACGGATTGAACACTGAAGCTTTCTTT. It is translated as CSVVNGLNTEAFF.

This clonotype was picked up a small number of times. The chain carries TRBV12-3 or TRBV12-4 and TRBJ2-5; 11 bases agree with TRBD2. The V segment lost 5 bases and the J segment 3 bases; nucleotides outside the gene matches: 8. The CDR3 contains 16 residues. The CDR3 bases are TGTGCCAGCAGTAGCCCGACTAGCGGGGACGAAGAGACCCAGTACTTC. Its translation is CASSSPTSGDEETQYF.

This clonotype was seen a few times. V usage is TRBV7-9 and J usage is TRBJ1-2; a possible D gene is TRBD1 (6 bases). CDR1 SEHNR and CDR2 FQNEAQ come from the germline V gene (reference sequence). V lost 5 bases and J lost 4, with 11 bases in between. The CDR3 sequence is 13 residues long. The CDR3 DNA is TGTGCCAGCAGCCAAGGGGGGCCCTATGGCTACACCTTC. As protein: CASSQGGPYGYTF.

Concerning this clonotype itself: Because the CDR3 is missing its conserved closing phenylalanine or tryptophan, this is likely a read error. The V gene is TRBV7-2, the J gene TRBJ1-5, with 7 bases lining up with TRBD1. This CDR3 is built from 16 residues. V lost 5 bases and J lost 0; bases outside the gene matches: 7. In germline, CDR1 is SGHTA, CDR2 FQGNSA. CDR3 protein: CASSRGTAYSNQPQHS. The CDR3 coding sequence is TGTGCCAGCAGCCGCGGGACAGCTTATAGCAATCAGCCCCAGCATTCT.

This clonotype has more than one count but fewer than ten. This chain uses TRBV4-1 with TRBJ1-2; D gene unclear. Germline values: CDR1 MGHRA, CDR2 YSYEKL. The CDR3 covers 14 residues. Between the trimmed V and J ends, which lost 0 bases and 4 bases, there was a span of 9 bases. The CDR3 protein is CASSQDAGSYGYTF. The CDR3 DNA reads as TGCGCCAGCAGCCAAGATGCAGGTTCCTATGGCTACACCTTC.

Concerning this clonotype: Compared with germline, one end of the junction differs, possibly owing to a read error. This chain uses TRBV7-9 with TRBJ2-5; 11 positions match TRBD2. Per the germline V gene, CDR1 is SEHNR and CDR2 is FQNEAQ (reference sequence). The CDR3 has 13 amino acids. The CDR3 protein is CASSSLAGGLTIF. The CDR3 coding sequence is TGTGCCAGCAGCTCCCTAGCGGGGGGACTCACAATCTTC.

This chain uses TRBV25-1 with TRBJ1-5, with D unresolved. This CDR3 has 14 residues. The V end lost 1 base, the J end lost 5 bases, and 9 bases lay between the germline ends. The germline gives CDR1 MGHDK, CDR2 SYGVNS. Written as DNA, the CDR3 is TGTGCCAGCAGTGAATCCGGACGGCATCAGCCCCAGCATTTT. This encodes CASSESGRHQPQHF.

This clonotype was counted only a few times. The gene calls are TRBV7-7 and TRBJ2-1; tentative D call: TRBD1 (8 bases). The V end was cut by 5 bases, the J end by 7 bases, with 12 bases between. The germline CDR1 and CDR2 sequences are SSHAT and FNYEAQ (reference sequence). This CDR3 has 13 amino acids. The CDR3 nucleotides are TGTGCCAGCAGCCAACAGGGGGGGAATGAGCAGTTCTTC. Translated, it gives CASSQQGGNEQFF.

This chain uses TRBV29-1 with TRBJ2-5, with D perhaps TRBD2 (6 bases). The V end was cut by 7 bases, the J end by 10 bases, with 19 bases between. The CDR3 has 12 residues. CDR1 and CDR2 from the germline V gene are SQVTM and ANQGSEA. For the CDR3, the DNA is TGCAGCGCTGACGCCGGGGACTGGGGCCAGTACTTC. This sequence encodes CSADAGDWGQYF.

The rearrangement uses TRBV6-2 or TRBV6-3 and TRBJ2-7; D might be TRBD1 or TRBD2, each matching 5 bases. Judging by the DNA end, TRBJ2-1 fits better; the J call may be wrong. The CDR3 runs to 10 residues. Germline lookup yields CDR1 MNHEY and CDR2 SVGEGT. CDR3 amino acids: CASSSGQQFF. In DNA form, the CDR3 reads TGTGCCAGCAGCTCGGGGCAGCAGTTCTTC.

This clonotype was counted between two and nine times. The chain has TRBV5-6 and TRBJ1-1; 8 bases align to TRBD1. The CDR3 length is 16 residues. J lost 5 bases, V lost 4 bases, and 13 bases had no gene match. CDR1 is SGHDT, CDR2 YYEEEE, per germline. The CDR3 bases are TGTGCCAGCAGCAACCCGGGGACAGGCCTGAGTACTGAAGCTTTCTTT. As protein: CASSNPGTGLSTEAFF. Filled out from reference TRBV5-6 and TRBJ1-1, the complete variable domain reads DAGVTQSPTHLIKTRGQQVTLRCSPKSGHDTVSWYQQALGQGPQFIFQYYEEEERQRGNFPDRFSGHQFPNYSSELNVNALLLGDSALYLCASSNPGTGLSTEAFFGQGTRLTVV.

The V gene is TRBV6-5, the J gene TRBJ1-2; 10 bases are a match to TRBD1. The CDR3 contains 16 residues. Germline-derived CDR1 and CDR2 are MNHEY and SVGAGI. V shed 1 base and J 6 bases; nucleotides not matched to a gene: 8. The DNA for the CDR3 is TGTGCCAGCAGTTACTTTACCGGGACAGGGGTGGATGGCTACACCTTC. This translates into CASSYFTGTGVDGYTF.

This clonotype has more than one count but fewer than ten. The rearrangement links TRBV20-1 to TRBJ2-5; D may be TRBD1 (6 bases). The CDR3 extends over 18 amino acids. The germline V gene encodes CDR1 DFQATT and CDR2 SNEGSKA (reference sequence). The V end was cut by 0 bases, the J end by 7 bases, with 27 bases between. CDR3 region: CSARDPRGSGTPLGTQYF. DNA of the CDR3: TGCAGTGCTAGAGATCCAAGGGGTTCCGGGACACCTTTGGGGACCCAGTACTTC.